The next 32 T cell receptor beta chains were all read from a single sample in a study of identifying expanded T cells in peripheral blood. Sequenced by immunoSEQ multiplex PCR; TCRdb stores in-frame clones only, minus some. The table has roughly 86,000 clones, about 88% seen once. The sample was blood. The receptors derive from a person aged 18 to 75 in good health.

V is TRBV14 and J is TRBJ2-1; D uncertain. V dropped 4 bases and J dropped 4 bases, with 8 bases sitting between them. Germline CDR1 is SGHDN and CDR2 is FVKESK. The CDR3 runs to 13 residues. The CDR3 sequence: CASSLIGYNEQFF. The CDR3 DNA is TGTGCCAGCAGCCTAATCGGGTACAATGAGCAGTTCTTC.

The chain carries TRBV6-5 and TRBJ1-1; no reliable D call. Germline V gene lookup returns CDR1 MNHEY and CDR2 SVGAGI. Deletions cut 1 base from V and 7 bases from J, with 4 bases between. The length of the CDR3 is 11 residues. CDR3 sequence: CASSYWGEAFF. For the CDR3, the DNA is TGTGCCAGCAGTTACTGGGGTGAAGCTTTCTTT.

The V and J genes are TRBV18 and TRBJ1-2, with 8 bases matching TRBD1. The CDR3 is 13 amino acids. The junction had 5 bases not matched to a gene; V was cut back by 3 bases and J by 8 bases. CDR1 KGHSH and CDR2 LQKENI come from the germline V gene. This CDR3 is CASSPDRAGGYTF. The CDR3 nucleotides read TGTGCCAGCTCACCGGACAGGGCTGGAGGCTACACCTTC.

This chain links TRBV5-1 with TRBJ2-3; 10 bases are shared with TRBD1. V dropped 0 bases and J dropped 8; count of bases not matched to a gene: 6. The CDR3 is 15 residues long. Germline V lookup: CDR1 SGHRS, CDR2 YFSETQ. The CDR3 DNA sequence: TGCGCCAGCAGCTTGGTGGGACAGGGGAGGGTTACGCAGTATTTT. Translation: CASSLVGQGRVTQYF.

The V gene is TRBV9, the J gene TRBJ1-4; 7 positions agree with TRBD1. Trimming cost V 3 bases and J 6 bases; bases outside gene matches: 5. Germline CDR1 reads SGDLS; CDR2 reads YYNGEE. This CDR3 has 14 amino acids. The CDR3, as DNA: TGTGCCAGCAGCGCGGACAGGTCGGATGAAAAACTGTTTTTT. Its protein product is CASSADRSDEKLFF.

The chain employs TRBV6-5 and TRBJ1-2; weak D call: TRBD1 (5 bases). The V and J ends lost 6 bases and 8 bases respectively, with 16 bases between them. The germline V gene has CDR1 MNHEY and CDR2 SVGAGI. This CDR3 has 13 amino acids. The CDR3 DNA follows: TGTGCCAGCAGGAATCCCTCCGGGGCCGGCTACACCTTC. This translates into CASRNPSGAGYTF.

In its sample, this clone was seen a few times. The chain is built from TRBV27 and TRBJ2-3; 7 bases line up with TRBD1. CDR1 is MNHEY and CDR2 is SMNVEV in the germline V gene (reference sequence). The CDR3 length is 14 residues. With V trimmed by 9 bases and J by 3 bases, 9 bases remained unmatched. The DNA for the CDR3 is TGTGCCAGTAAACGACAGGGTTCAACAGATACGCAGTATTTT. This sequence encodes CASKRQGSTDTQYF.

This clone was counted between two and nine times. The gene calls are TRBV19 and TRBJ1-2, with D tentatively TRBD1 (5 bases). The ends were cut back, 3 bases at V and 2 bases at J, with 10 bases in the middle. The germline gives CDR1 LNHDA, CDR2 SQIVND (reference sequence). The CDR3 spans 14 residues. CDR3: CASSIGAWNYGYTF. Written as DNA, the CDR3 is TGTGCCAGTAGTATCGGGGCGTGGAACTATGGCTACACCTTC.

The table lists this clone with a count of one. V and J are TRBV2 and TRBJ2-3; TRBD1 agrees at 7 bases. The V segment lost 2 bases and the J segment 1 base; nucleotides outside the gene matches: 15. This CDR3 is built from 19 residues. Germline-derived CDR1 and CDR2 are SNHLY and FYNNEI. DNA for the CDR3: TGTGCCAGCAGTGAATATGTGAGGGGTTCAGGACAGGGCACAGATACGCAGTATTTT. Its translation is CASSEYVRGSGQGTDTQYF.

The chain combines TRBV5-4 with TRBJ1-2; unclear D gene. V was cut by 1 base and J by 0 bases, with 7 bases left in between. This CDR3 has 14 amino acids. CDR1 SGHNT and CDR2 YYREEE come from the germline V gene (reference sequence). In DNA, the CDR3 is TGTGCCAGCAGCTTGAGTAGCGCTAACTATGGCTACACCTTC. It yields the protein CASSLSSANYGYTF.

The genes are TRBV5-4 and TRBJ2-3; D may be TRBD2 (6 bases). V lost 1 base and J 2 bases, leaving 11 bases between the germline ends. The V gene's germline CDR1 is SGHNT and CDR2 YYREEE (reference sequence). CDR3 length: 15 amino acids. The CDR3 DNA is TGTGCCAGCAGCTTGATGGGAGGTTACACAGATACGCAGTATTTT. Translating it yields CASSLMGGYTDTQYF.

This chain connects TRBV5-1 to TRBJ2-2; possibly TRBD2 for D (6 bases). This CDR3 has 17 amino acids. The germline CDR1 and CDR2 sequences are SGHRS and YFSETQ. The V and J ends lost 4 bases and 7 bases respectively, with 23 bases between them. For the CDR3, the DNA is TGCGCCAGCAGCCCAGGGAGGTCGGACCTGATAAACGGGGAGCTGTTTTTT. Its translation is CASSPGRSDLINGELFF.

The chain uses TRBV19 and TRBJ2-2; D not certain. The V and J ends lost 5 bases and 4 bases respectively, with 14 bases between them. There are 15 residues in the CDR3. Germline V CDR1 and CDR2: LNHDA, SQIVND (reference sequence). The CDR3 loop reads CASSLLGPLTGELFF. CDR3 DNA: TGTGCCAGTAGTTTGCTAGGGCCGCTCACCGGGGAGCTGTTTTTT.

V usage is TRBV13 and J usage is TRBJ2-1; TRBD1 agrees at 7 bases. CDR3 size: 16 residues. Trimming removed 4 bases from V and 9 bases from J; junction bases left unmatched: 15. Per germline, CDR1 PRHDT and CDR2 FYEKMQ (reference sequence). CDR3 nucleotides: TGTGCCAGCAGCTCCTATTATGACAGGGTGGGTATTGAGCAGTTCTTC. This gives the protein CASSSYYDRVGIEQFF. The variable domain in full, completed from reference TRBV13 and TRBJ2-1, reads AAGVIQSPRHLIKEKRETATLKCYPIPRHDTVYWYQQGPGQDPQFLISFYEKMQSDKGSIPDRFSAQQFSDYHSELNMSSLELGDSALYFCASSSYYDRVGIEQFFGPGTRLTVL.

The rearrangement uses TRBV6-1 and TRBJ2-1; D remains unclear. This CDR3 has 13 residues. Germline V CDR1 and CDR2: MNHNS, SASEGT. Trimming pared 4 bases from V and 0 bases from J, leaving 4 bases between. In DNA form, the CDR3 reads TGTGCCAGCAGTGGAAGCTCCTACAATGAGCAGTTCTTC. Encoded protein: CASSGSSYNEQFF.

In DNA form, the CDR3 reads TGTGCCAGCAGCCTCAGATTTCTATCCTACAATGAGCAGTTCTTC. It is translated as CASSLRFLSYNEQFF. This chain links TRBV14 with TRBJ2-1, with D hard to call. The germline V and J ends were trimmed by 4 bases and 1 base, with 11 bases remaining between them. CDR1 and CDR2 (germline): SGHDN, FVKESK. This CDR3 spans 15 amino acids.

The chain joins TRBV6-6 to TRBJ2-1; TRBD2 is a possible D gene (5 bases). CDR1 MNHNY and CDR2 SVGAGI come from the germline V gene (reference sequence). V lost 5 bases, J lost 5 bases, and 10 bases lay in between. The CDR3 length is 13 residues. As DNA, the CDR3 is TGTGCCAGCAGTAACGGGGTTAACAATGAGCAGTTCTTC. Translated: CASSNGVNNEQFF.

The chain uses TRBV5-4 and TRBJ2-1; 9 nucleotides agree with TRBD2. The germline gives CDR1 SGHNT, CDR2 YYREEE (reference sequence). The CDR3 extends over 15 amino acids. The V segment lost 5 bases and the J segment 4 bases; nucleotides outside the gene matches: 7. The CDR3 sequence is CASRFAGGRYNEQFF. CDR3 sequence (DNA): TGTGCCAGCAGATTCGCGGGGGGGCGGTACAATGAGCAGTTCTTC.

This chain joins TRBV5-4 and TRBJ2-5, with 7 bases that match TRBD1. Trimming removed 4 bases from V and 0 bases from J; junction bases left unmatched: 9. The CDR3 covers 16 residues. CDR1 SGHNT and CDR2 YYREEE come from the germline V gene (reference sequence). The CDR3 coding sequence is TGTGCCAGCAGCCAAAACCTACAGGGGAACCAAGAGACCCAGTACTTC. It yields the protein CASSQNLQGNQETQYF.

V and J are TRBV7-6 and TRBJ1-6; weak D call: TRBD1 (5 bases). The CDR3 is 15 amino acids. The V gene's germline CDR1 is SGHVS and CDR2 FNYEAQ. Trimming removed 2 bases at V and 5 bases at J, with 10 bases between. CDR3 loop: CASSLRTGHNSPLHF. The CDR3 region has the DNA TGTGCCAGCAGCTTAAGGACGGGACATAATTCACCCCTCCACTTT.

This chain uses TRBV7-3 with TRBJ1-1; possible D gene TRBD1, 5 bases. CDR1 and CDR2 from the germline V gene are SGHTA and FQGTGA. The V end lost 5 bases, the J end lost 1 base, and 8 bases lay between the germline ends. There are 13 residues in the CDR3. The CDR3 protein is CASSQQGNTEAFF. The CDR3 nucleotides read TGTGCCAGCAGCCAGCAGGGGAACACTGAAGCTTTCTTT.

In DNA form, the CDR3 reads TGTGCCAGCAGCTTGGGCTGGGGTGAAGGCTACACCTTC. Its protein is CASSLGWGEGYTF. V usage is TRBV5-6 and J usage is TRBJ1-2, with no clear D. The CDR3 is 13 amino acids. V was clipped by 0 bases and J by 8 bases, with 11 bases between them. Germline assignment: CDR1 SGHDT and CDR2 YYEEEE.

This rearrangement joins TRBV7-9 to TRBJ2-7; no clear D gene. CDR1 is SEHNR and CDR2 is FQNEAQ in the germline V gene (reference sequence). Trimming left V 1 base short and J 6 bases short, with 7 bases between. The CDR3 runs to 12 residues. The CDR3, as DNA: TGTGCCAGCAGCTTAGAAATGGTCGAGCAGTACTTC. Translation gives CASSLEMVEQYF.

The rearrangement joins TRBV30 to TRBJ1-5; D is unclear. V dropped 1 base and J dropped 3 bases, with 7 bases sitting between them. The CDR3 loop spans 13 amino acids. Germline values: CDR1 GTSNPN, CDR2 SVGIG (reference sequence). In nucleotides, the CDR3 is TGTGCCTGGAGTGGCAGTCACAATCAGCCCCAGCATTTT. Amino acids: CAWSGSHNQPQHF.

CDR3 protein: CASSVGRGGTDTQYF. In nucleotides, the CDR3 is TGCGCCAGCAGCGTAGGCCGGGGGGGCACAGATACGCAGTATTTT. The gene calls are TRBV5-1 and TRBJ2-3; TRBD2 matches 7 bases. Trimming at V came to 4 bases and at J to 1 base, leaving 6 bases not matched to a gene. CDR1 is SGHRS, CDR2 YFSETQ, per germline. This CDR3 has 15 residues.

This sequence joins TRBV5-8 and TRBJ1-1, with a tentative D call TRBD1 (5 bases). Looked up from germline, CDR1 is SGHTS and CDR2 is YDEGEE. V gave up 4 bases and J gave up 6 bases, with 13 bases separating them. This CDR3 is 13 amino acids long. The DNA of the CDR3 is TGTGCCAGCAGCCTGGACACTCGGGCTGAAGCTTTCTTT. This gives the protein CASSLDTRAEAFF.

The V call is TRBV2, the J call TRBJ1-4; no clear D. The germline gives CDR1 SNHLY, CDR2 FYNNEI. This CDR3 has 13 amino acids. V lost 7 bases to trimming and J lost 8 bases, with 14 bases between them. The CDR3 region is CASKGNLQEKLFF. The CDR3 DNA reads as TGTGCCAGCAAGGGAAACCTACAGGAAAAACTGTTTTTT.

The chain carries TRBV6-5 and TRBJ2-5; TRBD2 might be the D (5 bases). The CDR3 loop spans 11 amino acids. V was clipped by 6 bases and J by 7 bases, with 9 bases between them. Germline loops: CDR1 MNHEY, CDR2 SVGAGI. CDR3 protein: CASSPRGTQYF. CDR3 sequence (DNA): TGTGCCAGCAGCCCCCGGGGGACCCAGTACTTC.

This sequence joins TRBV30 and TRBJ2-7; 10 bases map to TRBD2. CDR3 length: 17 residues. Trimming at V came to 8 bases and at J to 4 bases, leaving 20 bases not matched to a gene. The germline CDR1 and CDR2 sequences are GTSNPN and SVGIG (reference sequence). In nucleotides, the CDR3 is TGTGCCGTTTATGGCCTAGCGGGGGATCGATACACGTACGAGCAGTACTTC. This translates into CAVYGLAGDRYTYEQYF.

This chain joins TRBV19 and TRBJ2-1, with 7 bases fitting TRBD2. V trimming: 0 bases; J trimming: 0 bases; junction bases outside the gene matches: 5. CDR3 length: 17 residues. The germline CDR1 and CDR2 sequences are LNHDA and SQIVND (reference sequence). CDR3 region: CASSIDAGVGSYNEQFF. CDR3 nucleotide sequence: TGTGCCAGTAGTATAGATGCGGGGGTGGGCTCCTACAATGAGCAGTTCTTC.

The rearrangement joins TRBV5-4 to TRBJ2-5; 9 bases are shared with TRBD1. Germline trimming cut 4 bases from V and 1 base from J; bases unmatched to any gene: 2. Germline CDR1 and CDR2: SGHNT and YYREEE (reference sequence). The CDR3 runs 14 residues. This CDR3 is CASSQQGAQETQYF. The CDR3 coding sequence is TGTGCCAGCAGCCAACAGGGGGCCCAAGAGACCCAGTACTTC.

The V call is TRBV6-4, the J call TRBJ1-2; D is perhaps TRBD1 (6 bases). The CDR3 runs 15 residues. Germline CDR1 and CDR2: MRHNA and SNTAGT. V shed 2 bases and J shed 8 bases, with 18 bases lying between them. The CDR3 DNA reads as TGTGCCAGCAGTGACCCGAAAACAGGGATAGGCGGCTACACCTTC. Translation: CASSDPKTGIGGYTF.